Presented here are 4 T cell receptor beta chains from one specimen sequenced in a study of cytomegalovirus exposure and HLA in healthy donors (dated by TCRdb to the late 2010s). The library was obtained by the immunoSEQ multiplex PCR assay. Entries here come from immuneACCESS through TCRdb and include only in-frame sequences with V and J called. Some clones fail to appear in such tables; in the studies checked, an unresolved V gene covers under half of the shortfall, and the cause of the remainder is unknown. For this sample the table gives 250,000 to 300,000 clones, of which about 86% were detected only once. Of the sample, approximately 1% is held by the ten largest clones. The sample comprised PBMCs. These receptors were taken from a woman younger than 30 in good health and CMV-seronegative.

This clone was recorded once. V and J are TRBV10-3 and TRBJ2-5, with 9 bases lining up with TRBD2. CDR3 size: 12 residues. The germline V gene has CDR1 ENHRY and CDR2 SYGVKD. V lost 6 bases, J lost 9 bases, and 5 bases stayed unmatched. DNA for the CDR3: TGTGCCATCAGCAGACTAGCGGAGCCCCAGTACTTC. It yields the protein CAISRLAEPQYF.

The V and J genes are TRBV5-8 and TRBJ2-1, with D possibly being TRBD1 (6 bases). Germline-derived CDR1 and CDR2 are SGHTS and YDEGEE. The CDR3 loop spans 12 amino acids. V was pared by 4 bases and J by 13 bases, with 15 bases between. As DNA, the CDR3 is TGTGCCAGCAGCGTCCGGACAGAGCTTCAGTTCTTC. This sequence encodes CASSVRTELQFF.

The chain is built from TRBV29-1 and TRBJ2-7; TRBD1 matches 9 bases. The CDR3 has 13 amino acids. Germline assignment: CDR1 SQVTM and CDR2 ANQGSEA. V lost 6 bases and J lost 6; bases outside the gene matches: 9. CDR3 residues: CSVATGGSGEQYF. The CDR3 coding sequence is TGCAGCGTAGCGACAGGGGGATCTGGCGAGCAGTACTTC.

The V and J genes are TRBV6-5 and TRBJ1-3; D remains unclear. The CDR3 sequence is 15 residues long. V lost 0 bases, J lost 4 bases, and 10 bases lay in between. The germline CDR1 and CDR2 sequences are MNHEY and SVGAGI. The CDR3 sequence is CASSYSRGVGNTIYF. The CDR3 DNA reads TGTGCCAGCAGTTACTCGAGAGGAGTCGGAAACACCATATATTTT.